The subject of this entry is one TCR beta chain. The data were taken from a study of shared clonotypes between healthy human individuals. Sequencing used immunoSEQ multiplex PCR; TCRdb keeps in-frame clones, though not all of them. This sample has over a million clones; about four fifths occur once, and the top ten carry roughly 0.61%. Germline assignment: CDR1 LNHDA and CDR2 SQIVND (reference sequence). Trimming at V came to 7 bases and at J to 0 bases, leaving 14 bases not matched to a gene. The CDR3 is made up of 18 amino acids. Sequencing was done on a sample of memory CD4+ T cells from PBMCs. Sample subset: CD45RA-negative fraction. The J gene is TRBJ1-5, the V gene TRBV19; TRBD1 agrees at 8 bases. This sequence originates from a man in his late teens or twenties in good health. Some clones in this sample may be carry-over from other donors' samples. In DNA, the CDR3 is TGTGCCAGTACCGCCGGGACAGGAATTTTCAATAGCAATCAGCCCCAGCATTTT. As protein: CASTAGTGIFNSNQPQHF.